This TCR beta chain comes out of a study of blood T cell repertoires in COVID-19. About the research overall: The United States, Italy and Spain supplied acute and convalescent COVID-19 samples. PBMCs, B-cell-depleted T cells, or T cells were the source of the cDNA or gDNA that made up the material.

In the original analysis: Amplified reference gene primers provided the basis for estimating nucleated cell counts. The assay was immunoSEQ multiplex PCR, and TCRdb's table has in-frame clones only and misses some. V, J and clone size are taken as reported in that table, and D and trimming were inferred from the DNA itself. The sample includes 50,000 to 55,000 clones, around 86% of them seen just once. The length of the CDR3 is 15 residues. Germline V gives CDR1 LNHDA, CDR2 SQIVND (reference sequence). Trimming cost V 1 base and J 4 bases; bases outside gene matches: 6. This chain links TRBV19 with TRBJ1-2; 7 bases fit TRBD1. This sequence originates from an older man with acute or convalescent COVID-19. The sequenced sample consisted of peripheral blood. In nucleotides, the CDR3 is TGTGCCAGTAGTATAGGAGGGGGCGATCTCTATGGCTACACCTTC. Translation gives CASSIGGGDLYGYTF.